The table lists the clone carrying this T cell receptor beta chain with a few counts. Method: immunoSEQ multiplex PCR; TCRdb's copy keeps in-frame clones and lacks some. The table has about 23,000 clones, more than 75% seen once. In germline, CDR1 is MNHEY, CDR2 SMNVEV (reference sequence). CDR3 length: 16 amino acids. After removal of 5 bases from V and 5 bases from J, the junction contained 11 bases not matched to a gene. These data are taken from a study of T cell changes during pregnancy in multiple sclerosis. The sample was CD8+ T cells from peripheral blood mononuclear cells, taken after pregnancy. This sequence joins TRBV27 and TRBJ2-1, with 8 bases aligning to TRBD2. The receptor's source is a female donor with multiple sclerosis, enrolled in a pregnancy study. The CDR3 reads CASSRFHTGGNNEQFF. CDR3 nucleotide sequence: TGTGCCAGCAGTCGCTTTCATACGGGAGGGAACAATGAGCAGTTCTTC.